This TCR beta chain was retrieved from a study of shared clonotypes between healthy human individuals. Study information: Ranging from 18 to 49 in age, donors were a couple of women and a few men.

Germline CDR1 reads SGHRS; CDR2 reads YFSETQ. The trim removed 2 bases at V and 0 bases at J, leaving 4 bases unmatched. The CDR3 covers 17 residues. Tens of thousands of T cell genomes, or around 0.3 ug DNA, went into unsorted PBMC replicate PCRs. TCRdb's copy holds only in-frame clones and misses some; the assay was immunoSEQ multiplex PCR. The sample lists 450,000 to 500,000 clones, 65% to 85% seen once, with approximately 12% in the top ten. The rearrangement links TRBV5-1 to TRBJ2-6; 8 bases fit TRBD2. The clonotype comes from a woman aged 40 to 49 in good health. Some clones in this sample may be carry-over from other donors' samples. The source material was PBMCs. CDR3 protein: CASSLLAVNSGANVLTF. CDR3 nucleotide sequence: TGCGCCAGCAGCTTACTAGCGGTAAACTCTGGGGCCAACGTCCTGACTTTC. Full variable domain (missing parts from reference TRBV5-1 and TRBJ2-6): KAGVTQTPRYLIKTRGQQVTLSCSPISGHRSVSWYQQTPGQGLQFLFEYFSETQRNKGNFPGRFSGRQFSNSRSEMNVSTLELGDSALYLCASSLLAVNSGANVLTFGAGSRLTVL.